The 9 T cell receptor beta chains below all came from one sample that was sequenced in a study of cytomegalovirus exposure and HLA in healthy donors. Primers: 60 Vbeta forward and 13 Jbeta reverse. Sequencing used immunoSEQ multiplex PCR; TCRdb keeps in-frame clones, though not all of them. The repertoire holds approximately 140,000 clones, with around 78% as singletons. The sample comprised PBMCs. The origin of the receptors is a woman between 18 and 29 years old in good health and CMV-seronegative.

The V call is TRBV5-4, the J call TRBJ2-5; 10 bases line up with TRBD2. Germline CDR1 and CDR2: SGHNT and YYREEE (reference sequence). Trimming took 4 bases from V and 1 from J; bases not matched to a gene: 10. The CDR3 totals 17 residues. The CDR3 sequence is CASSPGTVAGGQETQYF. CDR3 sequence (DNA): TGTGCCAGCAGCCCCGGGACAGTAGCGGGAGGCCAAGAGACCCAGTACTTC. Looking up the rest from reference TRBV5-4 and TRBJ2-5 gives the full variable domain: ETGVTQSPTHLIKTRGQQVTLRCSSQSGHNTVSWYQQALGQGPQFIFQYYREEENGRGNFPPRFSGLQFPNYSSELNVNALELDDSALYLCASSPGTVAGGQETQYFGPGTRLLVL.

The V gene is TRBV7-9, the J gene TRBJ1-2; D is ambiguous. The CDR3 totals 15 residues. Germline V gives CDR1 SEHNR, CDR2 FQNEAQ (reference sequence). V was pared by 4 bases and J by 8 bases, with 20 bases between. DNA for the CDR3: TGTGCCAGCAGCTCTCCGTCCGGGCGCGGGAAGGGCTACACCTTC. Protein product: CASSSPSGRGKGYTF.

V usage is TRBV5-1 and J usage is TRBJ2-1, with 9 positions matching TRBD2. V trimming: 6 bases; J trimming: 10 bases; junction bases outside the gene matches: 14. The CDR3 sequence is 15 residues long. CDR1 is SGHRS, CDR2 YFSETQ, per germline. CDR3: CASTRRVAGDGEQFF. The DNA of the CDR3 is TGCGCCAGCACCCGGAGGGTAGCGGGAGACGGGGAGCAGTTCTTC.

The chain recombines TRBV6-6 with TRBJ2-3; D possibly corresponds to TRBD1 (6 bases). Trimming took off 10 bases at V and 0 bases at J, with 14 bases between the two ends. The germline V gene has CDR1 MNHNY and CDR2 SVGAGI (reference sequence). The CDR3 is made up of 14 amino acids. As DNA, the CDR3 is TGTGCCACGCGACGGACAGCTAGCACAGATACGCAGTATTTT. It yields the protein CATRRTASTDTQYF.

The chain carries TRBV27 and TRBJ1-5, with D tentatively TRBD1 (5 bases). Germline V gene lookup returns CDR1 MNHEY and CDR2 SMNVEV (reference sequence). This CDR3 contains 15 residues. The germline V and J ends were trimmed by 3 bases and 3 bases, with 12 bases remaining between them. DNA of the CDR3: TGTGCCAGCAGTTTTCAGGGTGGTTACAATCAGCCCCAGCATTTT. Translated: CASSFQGGYNQPQHF.

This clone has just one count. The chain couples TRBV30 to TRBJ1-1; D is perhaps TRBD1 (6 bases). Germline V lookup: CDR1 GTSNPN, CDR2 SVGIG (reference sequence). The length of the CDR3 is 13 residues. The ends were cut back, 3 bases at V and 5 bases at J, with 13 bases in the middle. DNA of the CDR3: TGTGCCTGGAGCGGGAGGGGGGGGACTGAAGCTTTCTTT. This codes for CAWSGRGGTEAFF. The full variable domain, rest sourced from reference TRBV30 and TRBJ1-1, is SQTIHQWPATLVQPVGSPLSLECTVEGTSNPNLYWYRQAAGRGLQLLFYSVGIGQISSEVPQNLSASRPQDRQFILSSKKLLLSDSGFYLCAWSGRGGTEAFFGQGTRLTVV.

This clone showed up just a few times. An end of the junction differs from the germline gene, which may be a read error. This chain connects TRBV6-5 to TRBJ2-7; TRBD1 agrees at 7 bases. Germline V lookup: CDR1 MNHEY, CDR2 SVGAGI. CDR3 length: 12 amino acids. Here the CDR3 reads CASSPSGDSEFF. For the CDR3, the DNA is TGTGCCAGCAGCCCCTCCGGGGACAGTGAGTTCTTC.

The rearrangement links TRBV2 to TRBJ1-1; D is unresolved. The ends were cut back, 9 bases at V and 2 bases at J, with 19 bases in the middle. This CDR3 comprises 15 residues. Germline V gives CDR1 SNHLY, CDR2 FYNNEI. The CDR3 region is CARTKGRGGNTEAFF. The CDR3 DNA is TGTGCCAGAACTAAAGGACGGGGAGGCAACACTGAAGCTTTCTTT.

The DNA for the CDR3 is TGTGCCAGCAAAAGGAATGGCGGGAACTACGAGCAGTACTTC. It yields the protein CASKRNGGNYEQYF. This chain links TRBV27 with TRBJ2-7, with TRBD2 as a possible D gene (6 bases). This CDR3 is built from 14 residues. V was pared by 7 bases and J by 3 bases, with 16 bases between. Germline V gene data show CDR1 as MNHEY and CDR2 as SMNVEV (reference sequence).